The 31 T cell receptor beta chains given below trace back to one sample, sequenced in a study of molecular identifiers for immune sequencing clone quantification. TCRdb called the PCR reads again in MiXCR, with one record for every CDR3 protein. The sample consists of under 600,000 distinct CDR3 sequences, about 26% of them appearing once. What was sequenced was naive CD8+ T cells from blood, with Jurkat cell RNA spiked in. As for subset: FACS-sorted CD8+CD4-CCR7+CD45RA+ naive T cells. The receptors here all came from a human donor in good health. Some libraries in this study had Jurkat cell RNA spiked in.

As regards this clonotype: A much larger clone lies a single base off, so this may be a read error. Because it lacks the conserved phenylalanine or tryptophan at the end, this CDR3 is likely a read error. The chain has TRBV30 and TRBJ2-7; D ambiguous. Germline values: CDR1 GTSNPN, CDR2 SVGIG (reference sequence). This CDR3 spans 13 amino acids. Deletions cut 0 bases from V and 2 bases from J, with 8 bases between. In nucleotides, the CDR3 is TGTGCCTGGAGTGTTGGCGGAGCCTACGAGCAGTACTTA. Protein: CAWSVGGAYEQYL.

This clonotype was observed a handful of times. CDR3 in amino acids: CASNSPTREITDTQYF. Here the CDR3 DNA reads TGTGCCAGCAACTCCCCCACCAGGGAGATCACAGATACGCAGTATTTT. V usage is TRBV7-9 and J usage is TRBJ2-3; D possibly matches TRBD1 or TRBD2 (5 bases each). Germline loops: CDR1 SEHNR, CDR2 FQNEAQ (reference sequence). The CDR3 consists of 16 residues. The germline V and J ends were trimmed by 7 bases and 2 bases, with 19 bases remaining between them. Complete variable domain (other parts from reference TRBV7-9 and TRBJ2-3): DTGVSQNPRHKITKRGQNVTFRCDPISEHNRLYWYRQTLGQGPEFLTYFQNEAQLEKSRLLSDRFSAERPKGSFSTLEIQRTEQGDSAMYLCASNSPTREITDTQYFGPGTRLTVL.

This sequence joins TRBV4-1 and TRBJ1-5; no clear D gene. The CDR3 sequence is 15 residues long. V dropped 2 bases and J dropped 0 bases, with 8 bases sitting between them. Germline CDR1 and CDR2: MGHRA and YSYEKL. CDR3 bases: TGCGCCAGCAGCCAACTAGGGTCTAGCAATCAGCCCCAGCATTTT. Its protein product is CASSQLGSSNQPQHF.

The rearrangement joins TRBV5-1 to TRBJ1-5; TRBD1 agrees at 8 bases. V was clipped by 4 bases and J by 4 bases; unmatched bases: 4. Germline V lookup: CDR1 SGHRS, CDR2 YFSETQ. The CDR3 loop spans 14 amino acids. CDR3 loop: CASSRDRSNQPQHF. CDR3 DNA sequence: TGCGCCAGCAGCCGGGACAGGTCGAATCAGCCCCAGCATTTT.

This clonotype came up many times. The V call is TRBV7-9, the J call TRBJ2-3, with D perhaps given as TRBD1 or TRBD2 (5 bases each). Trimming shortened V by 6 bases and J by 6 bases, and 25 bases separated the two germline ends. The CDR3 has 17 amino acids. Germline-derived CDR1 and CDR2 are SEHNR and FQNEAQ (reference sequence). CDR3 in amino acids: CASRPQKGTGPFDTQYF. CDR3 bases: TGTGCCAGCAGACCCCAGAAAGGGACCGGCCCGTTTGATACGCAGTATTTT.

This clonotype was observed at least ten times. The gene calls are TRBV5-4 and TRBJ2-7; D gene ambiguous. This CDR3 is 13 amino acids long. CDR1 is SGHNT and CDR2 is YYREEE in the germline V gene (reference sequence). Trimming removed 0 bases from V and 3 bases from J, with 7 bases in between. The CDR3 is CASSLESNYEQYF. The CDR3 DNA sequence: TGTGCCAGCAGCTTGGAGTCTAACTACGAGCAGTACTTC.

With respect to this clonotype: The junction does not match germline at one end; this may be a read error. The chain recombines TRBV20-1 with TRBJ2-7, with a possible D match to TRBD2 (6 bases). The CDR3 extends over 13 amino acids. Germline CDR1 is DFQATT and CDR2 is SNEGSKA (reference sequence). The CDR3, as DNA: TGCAGCGGGGGTACTGTAGCCTCCTACGAGCAGCACTTC. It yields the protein CSGGTVASYEQHF.

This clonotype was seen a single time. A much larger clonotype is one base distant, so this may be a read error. CDR3 in amino acids: CASSFLSPSESTEAFF. In DNA, the CDR3 is TGTGCCAGCAGCTTTCTTAGCCCTTCCGAGAGTACTGAAGCTTTCTTT. J is TRBJ1-1 and V is TRBV5-6; D is ambiguous. The CDR3 is 16 amino acids. V was trimmed by 2 bases and J by 5 bases, leaving 19 bases between them. Per the germline V gene, CDR1 is SGHDT and CDR2 is YYEEEE.

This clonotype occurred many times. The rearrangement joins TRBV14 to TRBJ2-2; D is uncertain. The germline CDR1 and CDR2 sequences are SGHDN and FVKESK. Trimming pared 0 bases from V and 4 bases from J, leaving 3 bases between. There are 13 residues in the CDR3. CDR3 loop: CASSQDRTGELFF. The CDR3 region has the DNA TGTGCCAGCAGCCAAGATCGCACCGGGGAGCTGTTTTTT.

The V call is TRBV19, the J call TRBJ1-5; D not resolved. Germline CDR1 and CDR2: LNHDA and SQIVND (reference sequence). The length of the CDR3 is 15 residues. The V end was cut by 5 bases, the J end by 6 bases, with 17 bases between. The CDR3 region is CASSPGLGLGQPQHF. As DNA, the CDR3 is TGTGCCAGTAGTCCCGGACTTGGGCTAGGTCAGCCCCAGCATTTT.

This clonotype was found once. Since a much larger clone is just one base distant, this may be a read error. The CDR3 sequence is CASSPQRGQDTDTRYF. Here the CDR3 DNA reads TGTGCCAGCAGCCCGCAGCGGGGACAGGACACAGATACGCGGTATTTT. The chain recombines TRBV7-9 with TRBJ2-3, with D perhaps matching TRBD1 (8 bases). Per the germline V gene, CDR1 is SEHNR and CDR2 is FQNEAQ (reference sequence). CDR3 length: 16 amino acids.

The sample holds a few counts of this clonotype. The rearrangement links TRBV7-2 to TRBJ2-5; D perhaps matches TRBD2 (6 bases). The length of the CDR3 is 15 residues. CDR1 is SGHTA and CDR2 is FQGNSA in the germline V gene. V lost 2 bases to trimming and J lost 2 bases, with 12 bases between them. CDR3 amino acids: CASSLLGGNQETQYF. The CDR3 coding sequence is TGTGCCAGCAGCTTATTAGGAGGGAATCAAGAGACCCAGTACTTC.

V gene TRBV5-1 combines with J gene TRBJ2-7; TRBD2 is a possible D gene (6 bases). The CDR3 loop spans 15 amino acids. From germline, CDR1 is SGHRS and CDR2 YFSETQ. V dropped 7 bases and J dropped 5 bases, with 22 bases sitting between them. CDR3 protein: CASGAPGSGTDEQYF. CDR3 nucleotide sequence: TGCGCCAGCGGCGCCCCCGGGAGCGGAACTGACGAGCAGTACTTC.

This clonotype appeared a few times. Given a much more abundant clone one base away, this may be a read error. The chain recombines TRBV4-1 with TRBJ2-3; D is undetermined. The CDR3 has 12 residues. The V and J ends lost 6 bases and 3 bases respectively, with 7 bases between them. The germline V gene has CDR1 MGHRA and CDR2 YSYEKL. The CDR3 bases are TGCGCCAGCAGACACGGGACAGATACGCAGTATTTT. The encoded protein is CASRHGTDTQYF.

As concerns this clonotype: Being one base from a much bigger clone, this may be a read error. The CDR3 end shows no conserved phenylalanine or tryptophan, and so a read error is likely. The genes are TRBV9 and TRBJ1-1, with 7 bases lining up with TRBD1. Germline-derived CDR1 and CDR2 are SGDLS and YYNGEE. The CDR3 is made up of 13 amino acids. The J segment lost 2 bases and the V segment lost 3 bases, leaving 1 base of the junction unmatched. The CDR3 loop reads CASSGQGNTEAFL. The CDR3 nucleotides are TGTGCCAGCAGCGGACAGGGAAACACTGAAGCTTTCTTA.

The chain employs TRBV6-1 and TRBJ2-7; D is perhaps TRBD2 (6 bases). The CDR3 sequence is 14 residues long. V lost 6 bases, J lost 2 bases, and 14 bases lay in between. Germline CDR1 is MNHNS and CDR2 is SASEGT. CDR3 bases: TGTGCCAGCAGCCCCTGGGACTCCGCCTACGAGCAGTACTTC. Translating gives CASSPWDSAYEQYF.

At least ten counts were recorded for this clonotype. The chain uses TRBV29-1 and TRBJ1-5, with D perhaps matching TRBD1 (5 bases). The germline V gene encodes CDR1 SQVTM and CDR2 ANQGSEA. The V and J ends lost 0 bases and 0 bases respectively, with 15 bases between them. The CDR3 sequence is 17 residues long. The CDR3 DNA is TGCAGCGTTGAAGATCTGCGGGGCCAGTATAGCAATCAGCCCCAGCATTTT. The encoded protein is CSVEDLRGQYSNQPQHF.

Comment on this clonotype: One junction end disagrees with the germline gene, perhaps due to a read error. CDR3 protein: CASSYQSGPAGEQEPQYF. The CDR3 bases are TGTGCCAGCAGTTACCAATCGGGCCCAGCCGGGGAACAAGAGCCCCAGTACTTC. The chain carries TRBV6-5 and TRBJ2-5, with D possibly TRBD2 on 5 matching bases. Germline loops: CDR1 MNHEY, CDR2 SVGAGI. There are 18 residues in the CDR3.

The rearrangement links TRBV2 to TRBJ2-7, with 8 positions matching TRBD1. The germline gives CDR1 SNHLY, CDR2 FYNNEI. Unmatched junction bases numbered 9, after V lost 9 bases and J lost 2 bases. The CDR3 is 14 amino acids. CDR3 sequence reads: CASRVRTGPYEQYF. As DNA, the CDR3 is TGTGCCAGTCGAGTCAGGACAGGGCCCTACGAGCAGTACTTC.

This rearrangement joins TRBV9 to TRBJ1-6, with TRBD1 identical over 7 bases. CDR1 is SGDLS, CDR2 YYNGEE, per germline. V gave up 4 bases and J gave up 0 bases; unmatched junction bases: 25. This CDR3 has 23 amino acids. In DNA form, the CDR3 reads TGTGCCAGCAGCCCACCGTTGACAGGGTCTATTTCGTGGTCGAGCTCCTATAATTCACCCCTCCACTTT. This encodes CASSPPLTGSISWSSSYNSPLHF.

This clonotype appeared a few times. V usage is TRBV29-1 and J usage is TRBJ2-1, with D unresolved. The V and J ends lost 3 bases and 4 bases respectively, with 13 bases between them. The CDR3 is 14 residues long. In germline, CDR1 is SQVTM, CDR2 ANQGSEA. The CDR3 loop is CSVDPLLSYNEQFF. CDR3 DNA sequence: TGCAGCGTTGACCCACTACTGTCGTACAATGAGCAGTTCTTC.

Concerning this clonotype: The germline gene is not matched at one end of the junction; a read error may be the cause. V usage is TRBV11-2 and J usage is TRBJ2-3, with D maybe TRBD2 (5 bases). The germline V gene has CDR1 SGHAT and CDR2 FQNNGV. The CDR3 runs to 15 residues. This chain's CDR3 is CASGLAWASTDTQYF. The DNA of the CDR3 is TGTGCCAGCGGCTTAGCGTGGGCTAGCACAGATACGCAGTATTTT.

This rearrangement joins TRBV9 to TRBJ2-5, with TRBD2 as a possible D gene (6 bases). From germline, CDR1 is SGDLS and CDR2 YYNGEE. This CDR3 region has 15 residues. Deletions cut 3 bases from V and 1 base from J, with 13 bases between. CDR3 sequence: CASSARASAQETQYF. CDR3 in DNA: TGTGCCAGCAGCGCCCGCGCTAGCGCCCAAGAGACCCAGTACTTC.

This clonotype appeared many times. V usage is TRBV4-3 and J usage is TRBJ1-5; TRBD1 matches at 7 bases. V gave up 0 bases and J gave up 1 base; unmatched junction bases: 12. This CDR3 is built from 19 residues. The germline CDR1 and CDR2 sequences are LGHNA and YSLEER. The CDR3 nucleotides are TGCGCCAGCAGCCAAGAAAGGGGTGACCGGGACAGAAGCAATCAGCCCCAGCATTTT. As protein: CASSQERGDRDRSNQPQHF.

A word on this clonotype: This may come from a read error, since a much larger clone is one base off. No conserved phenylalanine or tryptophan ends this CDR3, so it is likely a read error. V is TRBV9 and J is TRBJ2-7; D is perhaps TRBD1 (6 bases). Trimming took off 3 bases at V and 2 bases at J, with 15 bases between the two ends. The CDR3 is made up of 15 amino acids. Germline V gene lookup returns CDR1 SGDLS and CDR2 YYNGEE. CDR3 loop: CASSAQDDRTYEQYS. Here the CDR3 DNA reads TGTGCCAGCAGCGCTCAAGACGACAGGACCTACGAGCAGTACTCC.

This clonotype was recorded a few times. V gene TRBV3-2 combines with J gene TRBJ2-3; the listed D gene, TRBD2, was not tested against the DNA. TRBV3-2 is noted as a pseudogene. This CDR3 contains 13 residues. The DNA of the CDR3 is TGTGCCAGCGTGACTAGCGGCCCAGATACGCAGTATTTT. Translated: CASVTSGPDTQYF.

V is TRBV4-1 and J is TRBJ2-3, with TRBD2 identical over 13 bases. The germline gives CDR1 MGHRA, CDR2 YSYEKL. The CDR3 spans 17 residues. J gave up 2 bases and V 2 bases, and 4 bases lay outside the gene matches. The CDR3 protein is CASSQHGLAGVTDTQYF. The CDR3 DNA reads TGCGCCAGCAGCCAACATGGACTAGCGGGAGTCACAGATACGCAGTATTTT.

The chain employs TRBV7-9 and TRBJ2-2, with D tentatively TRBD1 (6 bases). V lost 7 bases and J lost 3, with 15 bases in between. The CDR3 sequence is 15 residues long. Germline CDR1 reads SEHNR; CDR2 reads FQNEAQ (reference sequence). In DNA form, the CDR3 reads TGTGCCAGCACCCGAGAGCAGGGGTACACCGGGGAGCTGTTTTTT. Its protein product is CASTREQGYTGELFF.

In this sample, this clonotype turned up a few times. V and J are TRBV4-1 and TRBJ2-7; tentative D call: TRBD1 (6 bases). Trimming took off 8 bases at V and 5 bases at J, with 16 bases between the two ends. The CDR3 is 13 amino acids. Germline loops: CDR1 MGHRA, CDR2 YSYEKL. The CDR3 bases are TGCGCCAGCGAAGGAGCAGGGGACCACGAGCAGTACTTC. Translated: CASEGAGDHEQYF.

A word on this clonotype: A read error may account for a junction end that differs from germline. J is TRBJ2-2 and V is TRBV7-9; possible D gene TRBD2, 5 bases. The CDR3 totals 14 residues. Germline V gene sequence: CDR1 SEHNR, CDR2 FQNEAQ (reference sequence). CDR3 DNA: TGTGCCAGCGGCTTAGCCGGGGACACCGGGGAGCTGTTTTTT. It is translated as CASGLAGDTGELFF.

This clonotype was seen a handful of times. CDR3 in amino acids: CASAKQGADYEQYF. Here the CDR3 DNA reads TGTGCCAGCGCGAAACAGGGGGCAGACTACGAGCAGTACTTC. V is TRBV6-5 and J is TRBJ2-7; 9 positions match TRBD1. V gave up 8 bases and J gave up 3 bases; unmatched junction bases: 8. Germline assignment: CDR1 MNHEY and CDR2 SVGAGI. CDR3 length: 14 residues.